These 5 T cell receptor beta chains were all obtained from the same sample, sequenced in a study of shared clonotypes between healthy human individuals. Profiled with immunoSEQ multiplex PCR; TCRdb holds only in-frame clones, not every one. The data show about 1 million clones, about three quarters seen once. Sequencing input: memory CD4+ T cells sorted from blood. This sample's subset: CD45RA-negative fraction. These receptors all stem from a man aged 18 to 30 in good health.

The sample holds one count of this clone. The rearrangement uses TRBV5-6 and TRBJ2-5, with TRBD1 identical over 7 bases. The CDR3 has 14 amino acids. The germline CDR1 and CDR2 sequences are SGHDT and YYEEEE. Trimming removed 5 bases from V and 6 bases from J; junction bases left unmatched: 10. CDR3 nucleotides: TGTGCCAGCAGTGAGGTGGCAGGGGGAAAGACCCAGTACTTC. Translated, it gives CASSEVAGGKTQYF.

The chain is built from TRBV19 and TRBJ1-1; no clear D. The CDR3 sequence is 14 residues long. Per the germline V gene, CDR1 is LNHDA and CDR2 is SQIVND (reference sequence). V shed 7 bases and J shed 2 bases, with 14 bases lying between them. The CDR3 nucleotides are TGTGCCAGTACCAAAGGCCGGGTAAACACTGAAGCTTTCTTT. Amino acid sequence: CASTKGRVNTEAFF.

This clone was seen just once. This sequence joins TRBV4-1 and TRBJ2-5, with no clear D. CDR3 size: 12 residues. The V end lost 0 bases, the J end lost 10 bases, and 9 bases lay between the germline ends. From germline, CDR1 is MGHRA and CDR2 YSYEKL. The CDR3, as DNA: TGCGCCAGCAGCCAAGAGTGGGGTGACCAGTACTTC. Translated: CASSQEWGDQYF.

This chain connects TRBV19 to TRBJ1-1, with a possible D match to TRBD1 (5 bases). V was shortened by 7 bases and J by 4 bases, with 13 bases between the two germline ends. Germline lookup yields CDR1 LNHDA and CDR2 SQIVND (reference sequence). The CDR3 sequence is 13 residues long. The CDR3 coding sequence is TGTGCCAGTATGGAGGGCAGGGCCACTGAAGCTTTCTTT. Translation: CASMEGRATEAFF.

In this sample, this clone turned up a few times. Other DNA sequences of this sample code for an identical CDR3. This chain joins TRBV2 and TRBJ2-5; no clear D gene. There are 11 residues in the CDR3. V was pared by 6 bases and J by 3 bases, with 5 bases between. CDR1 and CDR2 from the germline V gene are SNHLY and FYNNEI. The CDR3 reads CASSREETQYF. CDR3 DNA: TGTGCCAGCAGCAGAGAAGAGACCCAGTACTTC.